A selection of T cell receptor beta chains follows, all from one sample in a study of regulatory T cells in long-lasting Graves disease. TCRdb reanalysed the multiplex PCR reads using MiXCR and keeps one entry per CDR3 protein. This sample has about 400,000 distinct CDR3 sequences, with around 21% found just once. Sequenced here: peripheral blood mononuclear cells (PBMCs), sampled when the disease was refractory, from a patient treated with antithyroid drugs. The receptors were gathered from a female donor with Graves disease. Both conserved end residues are part of each CDR3. Fields, in order: D gene, J gene, V gene, clone size, CDR3 DNA, CDR3 protein. The D gene is left open where the match is weak. Expanded clones are given a class, and other clones once, few, many or no size at all.

d_gene: -
j_gene: TRBJ1-2
v_gene: TRBV29-1
abundance: few
CDR3nt: TGCAGCGTTGAAGGTTGGGACACCGACTATGGCTACACCTTC
CDR3aa: CSVEGWDTDYGYTF

d_gene: -
j_gene: TRBJ2-5
v_gene: TRBV7-2
abundance: many
CDR3nt: TGTGCCAGCAGCTTGCTCTTCCAAGAGACCCAGTACTTC
CDR3aa: CASSLLFQETQYF

d_gene: TRBD1
j_gene: TRBJ2-7
v_gene: TRBV27
abundance: many
CDR3nt: TGTGCCAGCAGTTCGGGACAGGCCATCAACGAGCAGTACTTC
CDR3aa: CASSSGQAINEQYF

d_gene: -
j_gene: TRBJ2-5
v_gene: TRBV2
abundance: many
CDR3nt: TGTGCCAGCAGAGGGGCCCCAGAGACCCAGTACTTC
CDR3aa: CASRGAPETQYF

d_gene: -
j_gene: TRBJ1-2
v_gene: TRBV6-1
abundance: many
CDR3nt: TGTGCCAGCAGTGAACAAGGCTATGGCTACACCTTC
CDR3aa: CASSEQGYGYTF

d_gene: TRBD2
j_gene: TRBJ2-1
v_gene: TRBV7-9
abundance: -
CDR3nt: TGTGCCAGCAGCTTAATTAGAGCGGGAGGGCCGGGTGAGCAGTTCTTC
CDR3aa: CASSLIRAGGPGEQFF

d_gene: -
j_gene: TRBJ2-4
v_gene: TRBV14
abundance: few
CDR3nt: TGTGCCAGCAGCCGGGGGGCCAGCGGCATTCAGTACTTC
CDR3aa: CASSRGASGIQYF

d_gene: TRBD1
j_gene: TRBJ2-7
v_gene: TRBV5-1
abundance: few
CDR3nt: TGCGCCAGCAGCTTGGCCGGACAGGGGGCGCGTAACGAGCAGTACTTC
CDR3aa: CASSLAGQGARNEQYF

d_gene: TRBD2
j_gene: TRBJ2-7
v_gene: TRBV28
abundance: many
CDR3nt: TGTGCCAGCAGTTTTCTCGGCGGGAGCTATGTCGAGCAGTACTTC
CDR3aa: CASSFLGGSYVEQYF

d_gene: -
j_gene: TRBJ1-1
v_gene: TRBV13
abundance: -
CDR3nt: TGTGCCAGCAGCAGGCCAGGGGAACCTGAAGCTTTCTTT
CDR3aa: CASSRPGEPEAFF

d_gene: TRBD1
j_gene: TRBJ2-4
v_gene: TRBV20-1
abundance: -
CDR3nt: TGCAGTGCTGGGACAGGGTCTGTAAACATTCAGTACTTC
CDR3aa: CSAGTGSVNIQYF

d_gene: -
j_gene: TRBJ2-7
v_gene: TRBV6-9
abundance: many
CDR3nt: TGTGCCAGCAGTTACGGTAGAGGACGAGGAGACGAGCAGTACTTC
CDR3aa: CASSYGRGRGDEQYF

d_gene: TRBD1
j_gene: TRBJ2-7
v_gene: TRBV19
abundance: -
CDR3nt: TGTGCCAGTAGTAGTTCGACAGGGAAATCCTACGAGCAGTACTTC
CDR3aa: CASSSSTGKSYEQYF

d_gene: -
j_gene: TRBJ2-7
v_gene: TRBV20-1
abundance: many
CDR3nt: TGCAGTGCTAGGGAAAACTACGAGCAGTACTTC
CDR3aa: CSARENYEQYF

d_gene: -
j_gene: TRBJ2-7
v_gene: TRBV28
abundance: many
CDR3nt: TGTGCCAGCGGTTTTTTCACGAACGAGCAGTACTTC
CDR3aa: CASGFFTNEQYF

d_gene: -
j_gene: TRBJ1-2
v_gene: TRBV28
abundance: many
CDR3nt: TGTGCCAGCAGTTCTATGGGTACCTATGGCTACACCTTC
CDR3aa: CASSSMGTYGYTF

d_gene: -
j_gene: TRBJ1-1
v_gene: TRBV20-1
abundance: many
CDR3nt: TGCAGTGCTGCATGGAGCACTGAAGCTTTCTTT
CDR3aa: CSAAWSTEAFF

d_gene: -
j_gene: TRBJ1-5
v_gene: TRBV27
abundance: few
CDR3nt: TGTGCCAGCAGTTTATCGAGCGGTGCTTATAGCAATCAGCCCCAGCATTTT
CDR3aa: CASSLSSGAYSNQPQHF

d_gene: -
j_gene: TRBJ1-4
v_gene: TRBV11-2
abundance: -
CDR3nt: TGTGCCAGCAGCCCACCGATTGAAAAACTGTTTTTT
CDR3aa: CASSPPIEKLFF

d_gene: TRBD1
j_gene: TRBJ2-7
v_gene: TRBV27
abundance: many
CDR3nt: TGTGCCAGCAGTGCAGGGACAGGGGGCCAGTACGAGCAGTACTTC
CDR3aa: CASSAGTGGQYEQYF

d_gene: -
j_gene: TRBJ2-3
v_gene: TRBV27
abundance: -
CDR3nt: TGTGCCAGCAGTTTAGGGGCGGGCGCTGCCAACACAGATACGCAGTATTTT
CDR3aa: CASSLGAGAANTDTQYF

d_gene: TRBD1
j_gene: TRBJ1-5
v_gene: TRBV20-1
abundance: few
CDR3nt: TGCAGTGCTAGGTCGGGGACAGGGGGCCGTAGCAATCAGCCCCAGCATTTT
CDR3aa: CSARSGTGGRSNQPQHF

d_gene: TRBD2
j_gene: TRBJ2-5
v_gene: TRBV11-2
abundance: many
CDR3nt: TGTGCCAGCAGCCCCCGACTAGCGGGATTCCCGTACCAAGAGACCCAGTACTTC
CDR3aa: CASSPRLAGFPYQETQYF

d_gene: -
j_gene: TRBJ2-7
v_gene: TRBV20-1
abundance: many
CDR3nt: TGCAGTGCTAGAGATCCTCAAGGTGTGAGGGAGCAGTACTTC
CDR3aa: CSARDPQGVREQYF

d_gene: -
j_gene: TRBJ2-7
v_gene: TRBV5-1
abundance: -
CDR3nt: TGCGCCAGCAGCGTCGTGGGAGGAGCAGGCTACGAGCAGTACTTC
CDR3aa: CASSVVGGAGYEQYF

d_gene: -
j_gene: TRBJ1-1
v_gene: TRBV19
abundance: many
CDR3nt: TGTGCCAGCCGGGCAGAGGGTATCACTGAAGCTTTCTTT
CDR3aa: CASRAEGITEAFF

d_gene: -
j_gene: TRBJ2-7
v_gene: TRBV7-2
abundance: many
CDR3nt: TGTGCCAGCAGCGAGGACAGAACAAGCTCCTACGAGCAGTACTTC
CDR3aa: CASSEDRTSSYEQYF

d_gene: TRBD1
j_gene: TRBJ2-7
v_gene: TRBV2
abundance: many
CDR3nt: TGTGCCAGCAGCCCCGGGACAGGGCACTACGAGCAGTACTTC
CDR3aa: CASSPGTGHYEQYF

d_gene: TRBD1
j_gene: TRBJ2-4
v_gene: TRBV5-6
abundance: once
CDR3nt: TGTGCCAGCAGCTGGGGGGGACAGGGGGCTGCCAAAAACATTCAGTACTTC
CDR3aa: CASSWGGQGAAKNIQYF

d_gene: TRBD2
j_gene: TRBJ2-5
v_gene: TRBV27
abundance: few
CDR3nt: TGTGCCAGCAGTTTAAGAAGCGGGAGGGGAGCGAGGGAGACCCAGTACTTC
CDR3aa: CASSLRSGRGARETQYF

d_gene: -
j_gene: TRBJ2-7
v_gene: TRBV19
abundance: -
CDR3nt: TGTGCCAGTAGTATAGAGCGAGACGACTCCTACGAGCAGTACTTC
CDR3aa: CASSIERDDSYEQYF

d_gene: -
j_gene: TRBJ1-4
v_gene: TRBV5-1
abundance: few
CDR3nt: TGCGCCAGCAGCTTGGAGGGGGAGGATAATGAAAAACTGTTTTTT
CDR3aa: CASSLEGEDNEKLFF

d_gene: -
j_gene: TRBJ2-5
v_gene: TRBV9
abundance: few
CDR3nt: TGTGCCAGCAGCGTAGGGTTGGGAAGCCGACGGGGAGAGACCCAGTACTTC
CDR3aa: CASSVGLGSRRGETQYF

d_gene: TRBD1
j_gene: TRBJ2-5
v_gene: TRBV28
abundance: -
CDR3nt: TGTGCCAGCAGTTTAATTTCAGGGACAGCGCCAAGAGCCCAGTACTTC
CDR3aa: CASSLISGTAPRAQYF

d_gene: -
j_gene: TRBJ2-1
v_gene: TRBV24-1
abundance: few
CDR3nt: TGTGCCACCAGTGATTCTACTACCTATCGCAATGAGCAGTTCTTC
CDR3aa: CATSDSTTYRNEQFF

d_gene: -
j_gene: TRBJ2-7
v_gene: TRBV28
abundance: many
CDR3nt: TGTGCCAGCAGGGGTCCCGACATCAACCGTAACTACGAGCAGTACTTC
CDR3aa: CASRGPDINRNYEQYF

d_gene: TRBD2
j_gene: TRBJ2-5
v_gene: TRBV3-1
abundance: many
CDR3nt: TGTGCCAGCAGCCACGGACTAGCGGGAGTGAGGGAGACCCAGTACTTC
CDR3aa: CASSHGLAGVRETQYF

d_gene: -
j_gene: TRBJ2-7
v_gene: TRBV7-9
abundance: many
CDR3nt: TGTGCCAGCAGTTTGGCAAGCTCCTACGAGCAGTACTTC
CDR3aa: CASSLASSYEQYF

d_gene: -
j_gene: TRBJ1-2
v_gene: TRBV24-1
abundance: -
CDR3nt: TGTGCCACCAGTGATTTCATCACGGGTGGCTACACCTTC
CDR3aa: CATSDFITGGYTF

d_gene: TRBD1
j_gene: TRBJ1-1
v_gene: TRBV20-1
abundance: few
CDR3nt: TGCAGTGCTAGGTCGACAGGGGCTTACGGCTATACCTTT
CDR3aa: CSARSTGAYGYTF

d_gene: -
j_gene: TRBJ1-2
v_gene: TRBV6-2/TRBV6-3
abundance: -
CDR3nt: TGTGCCAGCAGTGAAACGACAAGCCGGAGGTATGGCTACACCTTC
CDR3aa: CASSETTSRRYGYTF

d_gene: TRBD2
j_gene: TRBJ2-6
v_gene: TRBV12-3/TRBV12-4
abundance: -
CDR3nt: TGTGCCAGCAGTTTAGCGAGCGGGGGGCCGTGGGGGGCCAACGTCCTGACTTTC
CDR3aa: CASSLASGGPWGANVLTF

d_gene: -
j_gene: TRBJ1-1
v_gene: TRBV30
abundance: many
CDR3nt: TGTGCCTGGAGTAGGAACACTGAAGCTTTCTTT
CDR3aa: CAWSRNTEAFF

d_gene: -
j_gene: TRBJ1-4
v_gene: TRBV12-5
abundance: -
CDR3nt: TGTGCTAGTGGGAACAGGCGCGGTGAAAAACTGTTTTTT
CDR3aa: CASGNRRGEKLFF

d_gene: -
j_gene: TRBJ1-6
v_gene: TRBV6-1
abundance: many
CDR3nt: TGTGCCAGCAGCAGGGACCGGCTTTCACCCCTCCACTTT
CDR3aa: CASSRDRLSPLHF

d_gene: TRBD1
j_gene: TRBJ1-2
v_gene: TRBV7-8
abundance: many
CDR3nt: TGTGCCAGCAGCTTAGAGCAGGGGGCGAACTATGGCTACACCTTC
CDR3aa: CASSLEQGANYGYTF

d_gene: -
j_gene: TRBJ1-2
v_gene: TRBV12-3/TRBV12-4
abundance: -
CDR3nt: TGTGCCAGCAGTTATAGCGTCTATGGCTACACCTTC
CDR3aa: CASSYSVYGYTF

d_gene: -
j_gene: TRBJ2-7
v_gene: TRBV4-3
abundance: -
CDR3nt: TGCGCCAGCAGCCAAGATCCGGGTTCCCACGAGCAGTACTTC
CDR3aa: CASSQDPGSHEQYF

d_gene: -
j_gene: TRBJ2-7
v_gene: TRBV18
abundance: once
CDR3nt: TGTGCCAGCTCACCGCAACAGAACTCCTACGAGCAGTACTTC
CDR3aa: CASSPQQNSYEQYF

d_gene: -
j_gene: TRBJ1-3
v_gene: TRBV27
abundance: -
CDR3nt: TGTGCCACCCCGAAGGGTATTCCGAACACCATATATTTT
CDR3aa: CATPKGIPNTIYF

d_gene: TRBD2
j_gene: TRBJ2-5
v_gene: TRBV28
abundance: many
CDR3nt: TGTGCCAGCAGTTTATACGGGGGGGTGGGACTAGCCCAAGAGACCCAGTACTTC
CDR3aa: CASSLYGGVGLAQETQYF

d_gene: -
j_gene: TRBJ1-6
v_gene: TRBV28
abundance: many
CDR3nt: TGTGCCAGCAGTTTCGGGGGGAATAATTCACCCCTCCACTTT
CDR3aa: CASSFGGNNSPLHF

d_gene: -
j_gene: TRBJ2-5
v_gene: TRBV12-3/TRBV12-4
abundance: many
CDR3nt: TGTGCCAGCACCCTGGACAGACAGTACCAAGAGACCCAGTACTTC
CDR3aa: CASTLDRQYQETQYF

d_gene: -
j_gene: TRBJ2-7
v_gene: TRBV5-5
abundance: few
CDR3nt: TGTGCCAGCAGCTGGGGGGGGACAAGCTCCTACGAGCAGTACTTC
CDR3aa: CASSWGGTSSYEQYF

d_gene: TRBD2
j_gene: TRBJ2-7
v_gene: TRBV6-1
abundance: -
CDR3nt: TGTGCCAGCAGTCCGGGACTAGCGGGAGTCGGCGAGCAGTACTTC
CDR3aa: CASSPGLAGVGEQYF

d_gene: -
j_gene: TRBJ1-1
v_gene: TRBV6-2/TRBV6-3
abundance: -
CDR3nt: TGTGCCAGCAGTTATGTTCAGGGGACCGAAGCTTTCTTT
CDR3aa: CASSYVQGTEAFF

d_gene: -
j_gene: TRBJ2-2
v_gene: TRBV10-3
abundance: few
CDR3nt: TGTGCCACGTCCCCGGGGGCAACGAACACCGGGGAGCTGTTTTTT
CDR3aa: CATSPGATNTGELFF

d_gene: -
j_gene: TRBJ2-7
v_gene: TRBV20-1
abundance: few
CDR3nt: TGCAGTGCTAGAGATGGACGGGTGTACGAGCAGTACTTC
CDR3aa: CSARDGRVYEQYF

d_gene: -
j_gene: TRBJ2-2
v_gene: TRBV12-3/TRBV12-4
abundance: -
CDR3nt: TGTGCCAGCAGTTTATATTCGAACATCGGGGAGCTGTTTTTT
CDR3aa: CASSLYSNIGELFF